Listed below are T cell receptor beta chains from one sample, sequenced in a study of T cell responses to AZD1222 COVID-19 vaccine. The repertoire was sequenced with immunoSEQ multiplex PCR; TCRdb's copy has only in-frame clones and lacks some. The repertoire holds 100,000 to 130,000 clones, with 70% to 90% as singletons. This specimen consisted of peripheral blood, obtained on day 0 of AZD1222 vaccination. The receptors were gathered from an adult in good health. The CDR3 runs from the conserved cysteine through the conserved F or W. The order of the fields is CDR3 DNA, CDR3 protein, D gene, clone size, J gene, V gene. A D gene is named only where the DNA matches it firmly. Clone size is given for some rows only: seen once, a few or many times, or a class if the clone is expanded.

CDR3 DNA: TGTGCCAGCAGTAGACAGCTATTTAGCAATCAGCCCCAGCATTTT
CDR3 protein: CASSRQLFSNQPQHF
D gene: .
clone size: .
J gene: TRBJ1-5
V gene: TRBV28

CDR3 DNA: TGTGCCAGCAGTTCACGGGGGGGTACTGAAGCTTTCTTT
CDR3 protein: CASSSRGGTEAFF
D gene: .
clone size: .
J gene: TRBJ1-1
V gene: TRBV6-2/TRBV6-3

CDR3 DNA: TGTGCCAGCAGTGATTTCACAGATACGCAGTATTTT
CDR3 protein: CASSDFTDTQYF
D gene: .
clone size: .
J gene: TRBJ2-3
V gene: TRBV25-1

CDR3 DNA: TGTGCCAGCTCACCAGTAGGGTTGCAAGAGACCCAGTACTTC
CDR3 protein: CASSPVGLQETQYF
D gene: .
clone size: .
J gene: TRBJ2-5
V gene: TRBV18

CDR3 DNA: TGTGCCAGCAGCTTATTACGGGGGAATCAGCCCCAGCATTTT
CDR3 protein: CASSLLRGNQPQHF
D gene: .
clone size: .
J gene: TRBJ1-5
V gene: TRBV5-8

CDR3 DNA: TGTGCCAGCAGCTTAGATCGTTCCAGCGGGAGGGGAGAGACCCAGTACTTC
CDR3 protein: CASSLDRSSGRGETQYF
D gene: TRBD2
clone size: .
J gene: TRBJ2-5
V gene: TRBV11-3

CDR3 DNA: TGTGCCAGCAGCTTACAGGGGATGGATCAGCCCCAGCATTTT
CDR3 protein: CASSLQGMDQPQHF
D gene: .
clone size: once
J gene: TRBJ1-5
V gene: TRBV7-9

CDR3 DNA: TGTGCCTGGAGAGGTAGCGGGAGTATTTATGAGCAGTTCTTC
CDR3 protein: CAWRGSGSIYEQFF
D gene: TRBD2
clone size: .
J gene: TRBJ2-1
V gene: TRBV30

CDR3 DNA: TGTGCCACCAGTGATCCCCCAGGGCGGGGAAGCTCCTACAATGAGCAGTTCTTC
CDR3 protein: CATSDPPGRGSSYNEQFF
D gene: .
clone size: .
J gene: TRBJ2-1
V gene: TRBV24-1

CDR3 DNA: TGCGCCAGCAGCCAAGATCGAGCGGGAACCTACAATGAGCAGTTCTTC
CDR3 protein: CASSQDRAGTYNEQFF
D gene: TRBD2
clone size: .
J gene: TRBJ2-1
V gene: TRBV4-3

CDR3 DNA: TGCGCCAGCAGCCTACAGAAGAACACTGAAGCTTTCTTT
CDR3 protein: CASSLQKNTEAFF
D gene: .
clone size: .
J gene: TRBJ1-1
V gene: TRBV4-1

CDR3 DNA: TGTGCCACCAGTGACGCCGGACTAGCGGAATACACCGGGGAGCTGTTTTTT
CDR3 protein: CATSDAGLAEYTGELFF
D gene: TRBD2
clone size: .
J gene: TRBJ2-2
V gene: TRBV24-1

CDR3 DNA: TGTGCCAGAAGCTTATCCGGAGAGGGCACATACGAGCAGTACTTC
CDR3 protein: CARSLSGEGTYEQYF
D gene: .
clone size: few
J gene: TRBJ2-7
V gene: TRBV5-3